The 32 T cell receptor beta chains in this list originate from one sample, sequenced in a study of OX40 agonist ivuxolimab in advanced cancers. Here immunoSEQ multiplex PCR was the method, and the copy in TCRdb shows in-frame clones only, minus some. Of 80,000 to 100,000 clones in the sample, less than 90% are singletons; the top ten hold around 5.5%. This specimen consisted of CD4+ or CD8+ T cells sorted from blood, obtained in a trial of the OX40 agonist ivuxolimab. The receptors derive from an adult with an advanced solid tumor such as melanoma, head and neck, liver or kidney cancer.

This clone occurred once. The rearrangement links TRBV6-6 to TRBJ2-7; 7 bases are shared with TRBD1. The CDR3 runs 14 residues. Germline V lookup: CDR1 MNHNY, CDR2 SVGAGI (reference sequence). The junction had 3 bases not matched to a gene; V was cut back by 2 bases and J by 2 bases. CDR3 nucleotide sequence: TGTGCCAGCAGTTACGGGACAGCTCCCTACGAGCAGTACTTC. It yields the protein CASSYGTAPYEQYF.

CDR3 nucleotides: TGCGCCAGCAGCCTCCCGGGGACTTCCCCCTACGAGCAGTACTTC. It translates to CASSLPGTSPYEQYF. The chain recombines TRBV4-1 with TRBJ2-7; TRBD2 might be the D (6 bases). V lost 4 bases and J lost 2, with 15 bases in between. The germline CDR1 and CDR2 sequences are MGHRA and YSYEKL. The CDR3 has 15 residues.

The chain couples TRBV11-2 to TRBJ2-5; D perhaps matches TRBD2 (5 bases). Trimming cost V 3 bases and J 2 bases, with 13 bases left between them. CDR1 SGHAT and CDR2 FQNNGV come from the germline V gene. This CDR3 is built from 15 residues. CDR3 amino acids: CASSFRSLAQETQYF. The CDR3 coding sequence is TGTGCCAGCAGCTTTCGTTCGCTAGCACAAGAGACCCAGTACTTC. Full variable domain (remainder filled in from reference TRBV11-2 and TRBJ2-5): EAGVAQSPRYKIIEKRQSVAFWCNPISGHATLYWYQQILGQGPKLLIQFQNNGVVDDSQLPKDRFSAERLKGVDSTLKIQPAKLEDSAVYLCASSFRSLAQETQYFGPGTRLLVL.

V and J are TRBV6-6 and TRBJ2-7; no definite D call. V was clipped by 1 base and J by 7 bases, with 5 bases between them. Germline V gives CDR1 MNHNY, CDR2 SVGAGI (reference sequence). The CDR3 covers 11 residues. The CDR3 spells CASSYYGEQYF. The CDR3 region has the DNA TGTGCCAGCAGTTACTACGGGGAGCAGTACTTC.

CDR3: CASSLAPAIPFF. In DNA, the CDR3 is TGTGCCAGCAGCTTAGCGCCCGCCATCCCGTTCTTC. The gene calls are TRBV7-9 and TRBJ2-1; D gene ambiguous. The CDR3 runs to 12 residues. CDR1 is SEHNR, CDR2 FQNEAQ, per germline (reference sequence). V lost 0 bases and J lost 15, with 12 bases in between.

This clone was seen a few times. The DNA for the CDR3 is TGCGCCAGCAGCGAGGGGGCAGTAACTAATGAAAAACTGTTTTTT. Amino acid sequence: CASSEGAVTNEKLFF. V gene TRBV5-1 combines with J gene TRBJ1-4, with 7 bases lining up with TRBD1. The CDR3 is 15 residues long. Per the germline V gene, CDR1 is SGHRS and CDR2 is YFSETQ. V dropped 4 bases and J dropped 1; count of bases not matched to a gene: 4.

V and J are TRBV6-1 and TRBJ2-4; D is tentatively TRBD1 or TRBD2 (6 bases each). V lost 10 bases to trimming and J lost 7 bases, with 20 bases between them. The CDR3 totals 14 residues. Per germline, CDR1 MNHNS and CDR2 SASEGT. CDR3 amino acids: CATTLGGAGNIQYF. CDR3 sequence (DNA): TGTGCCACCACCTTGGGGGGCGCGGGTAACATTCAGTACTTC.

The J gene is TRBJ1-1, the V gene TRBV5-4; the D gene is possibly TRBD1 (5 bases). The ends were cut back, 3 bases at V and 1 base at J, with 13 bases in the middle. Germline loops: CDR1 SGHNT, CDR2 YYREEE (reference sequence). This CDR3 region has 15 residues. In DNA form, the CDR3 reads TGTGCCAGCAGCTCATCCAGGGAGAGGAACACTGAAGCTTTCTTT. Protein product: CASSSSRERNTEAFF.

This clone was picked up one time. The rearrangement uses TRBV6-6 and TRBJ2-7; D is ambiguous. This CDR3 has 13 residues. The germline V gene has CDR1 MNHNY and CDR2 SVGAGI (reference sequence). The V gene lost 6 bases and the J gene lost 3 bases, with 12 bases spanning the gap. The CDR3 DNA is TGTGCCAGCAGGTCTATAGCCGGCTACGAGCAGTACTTC. It encodes CASRSIAGYEQYF.

This chain uses TRBV15 with TRBJ2-5; tentatively, D is TRBD2 (6 bases). Germline-derived CDR1 and CDR2 are LNHNV and YYDKDF (reference sequence). The CDR3 loop spans 14 amino acids. V shed 5 bases and J shed 7 bases, with 17 bases lying between them. The CDR3 bases are TGTGCCACCAGCGGAGGGATAGTAGAGGTGACCCAGTACTTC. Amino acid sequence: CATSGGIVEVTQYF.

This chain links TRBV11-2 with TRBJ1-2; D is uncertain. The germline CDR1 and CDR2 sequences are SGHAT and FQNNGV. V lost 1 base and J 2 bases, leaving 8 bases between the germline ends. The CDR3 length is 14 residues. CDR3 bases: TGTGCCAGCAGCTTAGTCGGTCAGAACTATGGCTACACCTTC. As protein: CASSLVGQNYGYTF.

Of note for this clone: A much more abundant neighbour one base away suggests this may be a read error. The same CDR3 can be traced to other DNA sequences in this sample. The chain joins TRBV5-4 to TRBJ2-1; D is unclear. CDR1 is SGHNT and CDR2 is YYREEE in the germline V gene (reference sequence). Between the trimmed V and J ends, which lost 0 bases and 8 bases, there was a span of 6 bases. CDR3 size: 12 residues. CDR3 region: CASSLAWDEQFF. The CDR3 DNA reads as TGTGCCAGCAGCTTGGCCTGGGATGAGCAGTTCTTC.

This rearrangement joins TRBV2 to TRBJ1-5, with a weak D call TRBD1 (6 bases). The V gene's germline CDR1 is SNHLY and CDR2 FYNNEI. The ends were cut back, 4 bases at V and 4 bases at J, with 11 bases in the middle. The CDR3 has 14 amino acids. Written as DNA, the CDR3 is TGTGCCAGCAGTGTAGGGGGGGGAAATCAGCCCCAGCATTTT. Protein sequence: CASSVGGGNQPQHF.

This clone came up once. The J gene is TRBJ2-1, the V gene TRBV9; 7 nucleotides align to TRBD2. The CDR3 sequence is 15 residues long. The ends lost 1 base at V and 5 bases at J; junction bases unmatched: 6. Germline V gene lookup returns CDR1 SGDLS and CDR2 YYNGEE. CDR3 sequence (DNA): TGTGCCAGCAGCGTATCGAGGGAGGGCCACAATGAGCAGTTCTTC. This gives the protein CASSVSREGHNEQFF. The entire variable domain, with the rest obtained from reference TRBV9 and TRBJ2-1, is as follows: DSGVTQTPKHLITATGQRVTLRCSPRSGDLSVYWYQQSLDQGLQFLIQYYNGEERAKGNILERFSAQQFPDLHSELNLSSLELGDSALYFCASSVSREGHNEQFFGPGTRLTVL.

The chain employs TRBV5-1 and TRBJ2-2; 7 bases match TRBD2. Germline trimming cut 7 bases from V and 6 bases from J; bases unmatched to any gene: 9. Germline CDR1 and CDR2: SGHRS and YFSETQ. The CDR3 runs 14 residues. The DNA of the CDR3 is TGCGCCAGCCGAGCGGGAAAAGGAGCCGGGGAGCTGTTTTTT. It codes for CASRAGKGAGELFF.

The gene calls are TRBV9 and TRBJ1-4; D might be TRBD1 (6 bases). The V gene lost 4 bases and the J gene lost 6 bases, with 16 bases spanning the gap. The CDR3 is 15 amino acids. Germline CDR1 is SGDLS and CDR2 is YYNGEE. CDR3 protein: CASSITGTSHEKLFF. DNA for the CDR3: TGTGCCAGCAGCATAACCGGGACAAGTCATGAAAAACTGTTTTTT.

The table lists this clone with a count of one. This chain joins TRBV6-1 and TRBJ1-1; D not certain. This CDR3 is built from 14 residues. With 1 base removed from V and 5 bases from J, the gap between germline ends came to 11 bases. Germline assignment: CDR1 MNHNS and CDR2 SASEGT. CDR3 in DNA: TGTGCCAGCAGTGAAGTGAGGGTGCGAACTGAAGCTTTCTTT. Residues: CASSEVRVRTEAFF.

This clone was observed a few times. The chain uses TRBV5-6 and TRBJ2-5; D not certain. V shed 2 bases and J shed 3 bases, with 2 bases lying between them. Germline V gene sequence: CDR1 SGHDT, CDR2 YYEEEE. This CDR3 contains 11 residues. CDR3 DNA sequence: TGTGCCAGCAGCTTCGAAGAGACCCAGTACTTC. Translation: CASSFEETQYF.

This sequence joins TRBV27 and TRBJ2-7; D unresolved. V lost 4 bases, J lost 1 base, and 5 bases lay in between. This CDR3 region has 12 residues. CDR1 and CDR2 (germline): MNHEY, SMNVEV (reference sequence). CDR3 coding DNA: TGTGCCAGCAGTTCCGGTTCCTACGAGCAGTACTTC. Translated, it gives CASSSGSYEQYF.

The table lists this clone with a count of one. The chain couples TRBV27 to TRBJ2-7, with unresolved D. The V and J ends lost 11 bases and 3 bases respectively, with 17 bases between them. The CDR3 contains 13 residues. Germline V gives CDR1 MNHEY, CDR2 SMNVEV (reference sequence). The CDR3 loop is CAPLSVEGYEQYF. The DNA of the CDR3 is TGTGCCCCTCTCTCTGTGGAAGGCTACGAGCAGTACTTC.

The chain uses TRBV7-3 and TRBJ2-3; D gene uncertain. Trimming removed 5 bases at V and 0 bases at J, with 3 bases between. The germline V gene has CDR1 SGHTA and CDR2 FQGTGA. CDR3 length equals 12 residues. This chain's CDR3 is CASSPSTDTQYF. The CDR3 nucleotides read TGTGCCAGCAGCCCGAGCACAGATACGCAGTATTTT.

The chain has TRBV5-1 and TRBJ1-6; D call uncertain. The CDR3 extends over 16 amino acids. Germline loops: CDR1 SGHRS, CDR2 YFSETQ. The V gene lost 0 bases and the J gene lost 8 bases, with 15 bases spanning the gap. In nucleotides, the CDR3 is TGCGCCAGCAGCTTGGCCCCGACTGGGAATGATTCACCCCTCCACTTT. It is translated as CASSLAPTGNDSPLHF.

This clone was seen a few times. One end of the junction is discordant with germline, which a read error may explain. This chain connects TRBV7-3 to TRBJ2-7, with 8 bases matching TRBD2. Germline V gives CDR1 SGHTA, CDR2 FQGTGA. This CDR3 has 15 residues. CDR3 DNA sequence: TGTGCCAGCAGGTTAAGGGCAGCGGGAGCCTACGAGCAGTACTTC. Residues: CASRLRAAGAYEQYF.

The chain carries TRBV10-3 and TRBJ2-7; tentatively, D is TRBD2 (5 bases). V lost 6 bases and J 4 bases, leaving 13 bases between the germline ends. This CDR3 contains 13 residues. Germline loops: CDR1 ENHRY, CDR2 SYGVKD. The chain's CDR3 is CAIRDSGGYEQYF. The CDR3, as DNA: TGTGCCATCAGGGACTCCGGAGGTTACGAGCAGTACTTC.

Only one count was recorded for this clone. This rearrangement joins TRBV2 to TRBJ2-7, with a tentative D call TRBD1 (5 bases). CDR1 and CDR2 from the germline V gene are SNHLY and FYNNEI. The ends were cut back, 5 bases at V and 3 bases at J, with 8 bases in the middle. The CDR3 totals 12 residues. CDR3 nucleotide sequence: TGTGCCAGCAGTTTACAGGACTACGAGCAGTACTTC. Translation: CASSLQDYEQYF.

The gene calls are TRBV6-6 and TRBJ1-2, with D possibly being TRBD1 (5 bases). There are 13 residues in the CDR3. CDR1 is MNHNY and CDR2 is SVGAGI in the germline V gene (reference sequence). V lost 6 bases and J 5 bases, leaving 13 bases between the germline ends. In DNA form, the CDR3 reads TGTGCCAGCAGGCAAGCAGGGCATTATGGCTACACCTTC. Translation gives CASRQAGHYGYTF.

The genes are TRBV4-3 and TRBJ2-1; TRBD1 agrees at 9 bases. The trim removed 3 bases at V and 4 bases at J, leaving 7 bases unmatched. The CDR3 runs to 16 residues. CDR1 is LGHNA, CDR2 YSLEER, per germline. CDR3 nucleotide sequence: TGCGCCAGCAGCCAGGAAACAGGGGGCGGGTACAATGAGCAGTTCTTC. This encodes CASSQETGGGYNEQFF.

The V call is TRBV5-5, the J call TRBJ1-6; no clear D. Per the germline V gene, CDR1 is SGHKS and CDR2 is YYEKEE (reference sequence). This CDR3 is built from 14 residues. The CDR3 DNA follows: TGTGTCCTGGCCTTTCCCCTGATTAATTCACCCCTCCACTTT. It yields the protein CVLAFPLINSPLHF.

This chain uses TRBV5-1 with TRBJ2-3, with a possible D match to TRBD1 (5 bases). Germline V lookup: CDR1 SGHRS, CDR2 YFSETQ. The CDR3 covers 14 residues. V gave up 0 bases and J gave up 3 bases, with 8 bases separating them. The CDR3 protein is CASSLGQLTDTQYF. CDR3 sequence (DNA): TGCGCCAGCAGCTTGGGACAGCTTACAGATACGCAGTATTTT.

The rearrangement joins TRBV7-2 to TRBJ1-2; D is uncertain. This CDR3 is built from 14 residues. Germline V gives CDR1 SGHTA, CDR2 FQGNSA. V was trimmed by 1 base and J by 7 bases, leaving 13 bases between them. In DNA form, the CDR3 reads TGTGCCAGCAGCTTAGGTGCGGTTGCAGGTGGCTACACCTTC. Translated, it gives CASSLGAVAGGYTF.

V and J are TRBV5-1 and TRBJ1-5; 7 bases map to TRBD1. J was trimmed by 7 bases and V by 1 base; bases with no gene match: 8. There are 15 residues in the CDR3. CDR1 is SGHRS, CDR2 YFSETQ, per germline. CDR3 DNA sequence: TGCGCCAGCAGCTTGTTGGGGGACAGTGGGCAGCCCCAGCATTTT. It translates to CASSLLGDSGQPQHF.

This sequence joins TRBV5-6 and TRBJ1-2; 9 positions match TRBD1. Germline values: CDR1 SGHDT, CDR2 YYEEEE. With 0 bases clipped from V and 5 bases from J, the junction kept 2 bases outside the gene matches. The CDR3 loop spans 14 amino acids. The CDR3 here is CASSLVGTGYGYTF. For the CDR3, the DNA is TGTGCCAGCAGCTTGGTAGGGACAGGGTATGGCTACACCTTC.